Listed here are 27 T cell receptor beta chains from one sample, sequenced in a study of cytotoxic CD8 clonotypes in ibrutinib-treated CLL. Only in-frame clones appear in the TCRdb table, and some are missing; sequencing was by immunoSEQ multiplex PCR. The table has just over 200,000 clones, around 70% seen once. Sequences were derived from PBMCs, sampled after 12 months of ibrutinib treatment. These receptors all come from a human donor with chronic lymphocytic leukemia.

The rearrangement links TRBV11-3 to TRBJ2-1; D gene ambiguous. The CDR3 is 13 amino acids. With 3 bases removed from V and 5 bases from J, the gap between germline ends came to 8 bases. Germline V gene data show CDR1 as SGHNT and CDR2 as YENEEA. CDR3 sequence (DNA): TGTGCCAGCAGCTTTGGAAGAAACAATGAGCAGTTCTTC. Translation: CASSFGRNNEQFF.

This clone was counted a single time. V and J are TRBV2 and TRBJ2-1; 8 bases are shared with TRBD1. This CDR3 is built from 15 residues. V lost 7 bases to trimming and J lost 2 bases; unmatched junction nucleotides: 7. Germline V gene lookup returns CDR1 SNHLY and CDR2 FYNNEI. The CDR3 DNA is TGTGCCAGCAAGTATGACAGGGGAACCTACAATGAGCAGTTCTTC. Its protein product is CASKYDRGTYNEQFF.

The chain is built from TRBV19 and TRBJ1-2; D remains unclear. V was shortened by 10 bases and J by 4 bases, with 19 bases between the two germline ends. The CDR3 sequence is 14 residues long. Per germline, CDR1 LNHDA and CDR2 SQIVND (reference sequence). CDR3 in amino acids: CATTPSPGGYGYTF. CDR3 nucleotides: TGTGCCACCACCCCATCCCCGGGTGGCTATGGCTACACCTTC. Full variable domain (outside the CDR3, taken from reference TRBV19 and TRBJ1-2): DGGITQSPKYLFRKEGQNVTLSCEQNLNHDAMYWYRQDPGQGLRLIYYSQIVNDFQKGDIAEGYSVSREKKESFPLTVTSAQKNPTAFYLCATTPSPGGYGYTFGSGTRLTVV.

This chain links TRBV7-6 with TRBJ1-1; possible D gene TRBD1, 5 bases. This CDR3 is built from 12 residues. The V end lost 4 bases, the J end lost 4 bases, and 7 bases lay between the germline ends. The germline CDR1 and CDR2 sequences are SGHVS and FNYEAQ. The CDR3 sequence: CASSSGGTEAFF. DNA for the CDR3: TGTGCCAGCAGCTCGGGGGGCACTGAAGCTTTCTTT. Together with reference TRBV7-6 and TRBJ1-1, the CDR3 gives the full variable domain: GAGVSQSPRYKVTKRGQDVALRCDPISGHVSLYWYRQALGQGPEFLTYFNYEAQQDKSGLPNDRFSAERPEGSISTLTIQRTEQRDSAMYRCASSSGGTEAFFGQGTRLTVV.

This clone showed up just a few times. The chain employs TRBV2 and TRBJ2-5; D uncertain. Per the germline V gene, CDR1 is SNHLY and CDR2 is FYNNEI. The CDR3 length is 11 residues. With 4 bases removed from V and 7 bases from J, the gap between germline ends came to 7 bases. CDR3 DNA: TGTGCCAGCAGTGCCCTGGGGACCCAGTACTTC. Amino acids: CASSALGTQYF. Variable domain in full (rest from reference TRBV2 and TRBJ2-5): EPEVTQTPSHQVTQMGQEVILRCVPISNHLYFYWYRQILGQKVEFLVSFYNNEISEKSEIFDDQFSVERPDGSNFTLKIRSTKLEDSAMYFCASSALGTQYFGPGTRLLVL.

The gene calls are TRBV5-6 and TRBJ2-7, with unresolved D. This CDR3 region has 13 residues. CDR1 and CDR2 (germline): SGHDT, YYEEEE. The V and J ends lost 1 base and 3 bases respectively, with 8 bases between them. The DNA for the CDR3 is TGTGCCAGCAGCTTGAGGGCGGACTACGAGCAGTACTTC. It codes for CASSLRADYEQYF.

The chain is built from TRBV2 and TRBJ2-7; D ambiguous. With 8 bases removed from V and 0 bases from J, the gap between germline ends came to 11 bases. CDR1 is SNHLY, CDR2 FYNNEI, per germline. The CDR3 is 13 amino acids. The CDR3 protein is CASLVGSSYEQYF. Here the CDR3 DNA reads TGTGCCAGCTTGGTGGGTAGCTCCTACGAGCAGTACTTC. Looking up the rest from reference TRBV2 and TRBJ2-7 gives the full variable domain: EPEVTQTPSHQVTQMGQEVILRCVPISNHLYFYWYRQILGQKVEFLVSFYNNEISEKSEIFDDQFSVERPDGSNFTLKIRSTKLEDSAMYFCASLVGSSYEQYFGPGTRLTVT.

The chain uses TRBV29-1 and TRBJ1-2; 9 nucleotides match TRBD1. Germline loops: CDR1 SQVTM, CDR2 ANQGSEA. V shed 4 bases and J 4 bases; nucleotides not matched to a gene: 4. CDR3 size: 13 residues. This chain's CDR3 is CSVVGQGPYGYTF. CDR3 nucleotides: TGCAGCGTTGTGGGACAGGGCCCCTATGGCTACACCTTC.

This chain joins TRBV5-1 and TRBJ2-7; 9 bases fit TRBD1. This CDR3 has 15 amino acids. The J segment lost 0 bases and the V segment lost 4 bases, leaving 5 bases of the junction unmatched. CDR1 and CDR2 from the germline V gene are SGHRS and YFSETQ. CDR3 sequence reads: CASSPGQGSSYEQYF. The DNA of the CDR3 is TGCGCCAGCAGCCCCGGACAGGGGAGCTCCTACGAGCAGTACTTC.

The chain is built from TRBV4-1 and TRBJ2-7; 7 bases map to TRBD2. The CDR3 contains 12 residues. Trimming at V came to 2 bases and at J to 7 bases, leaving 2 bases not matched to a gene. Germline CDR1 reads MGHRA; CDR2 reads YSYEKL. The CDR3 DNA reads TGCGCCAGCAGCCAACCGGGAGGAGAGCAGTACTTC. Residues: CASSQPGGEQYF.

The chain uses TRBV21-1 and TRBJ2-1; TRBD2, the table's D call, was not compared with the DNA. TRBV21-1 is an annotated pseudogene. This CDR3 has 14 residues. The CDR3 here is CAPRTSGRADEQFF. The CDR3, as DNA: TGTGCCCCCCGGACTAGCGGGAGGGCGGATGAGCAGTTCTTC.

This chain links TRBV4-3 with TRBJ1-5; D is unresolved. This CDR3 spans 15 amino acids. Germline V gene lookup returns CDR1 LGHNA and CDR2 YSLEER. Trimming shortened V by 0 bases and J by 2 bases, and 8 bases separated the two germline ends. The CDR3 protein is CASSQDWEGNQPQHF. CDR3 in DNA: TGCGCCAGCAGCCAAGATTGGGAGGGCAATCAGCCCCAGCATTTT.

The genes are TRBV29-1 and TRBJ2-3, with D possibly matching TRBD1 (6 bases). Trimming took off 7 bases at V and 5 bases at J, with 19 bases between the two ends. This CDR3 region has 14 residues. Germline-derived CDR1 and CDR2 are SQVTM and ANQGSEA. CDR3 protein: CSGVSQGSIDTQYF. In nucleotides, the CDR3 is TGCAGCGGAGTAAGCCAGGGGTCAATAGATACGCAGTATTTT.

The V and J genes are TRBV4-3 and TRBJ2-7; the D is unclear. Germline loops: CDR1 LGHNA, CDR2 YSLEER. The ends were cut back, 4 bases at V and 6 bases at J, with 13 bases in the middle. This CDR3 has 13 amino acids. The CDR3 sequence is CASSRTPVLEQYF. The CDR3, as DNA: TGCGCCAGCAGCCGAACACCAGTTCTCGAGCAGTACTTC.

The chain uses TRBV5-6 and TRBJ2-7; D remains ambiguous. This CDR3 has 11 residues. The V end was cut by 2 bases, the J end by 5 bases, with 5 bases between. Per the germline V gene, CDR1 is SGHDT and CDR2 is YYEEEE. DNA of the CDR3: TGTGCCAGCAGCTTTTCCGACGAGCAGTACTTC. Protein product: CASSFSDEQYF.

This clone was recorded a few times. V is TRBV7-3 and J is TRBJ2-1; TRBD2 is a possible D gene (6 bases). The germline CDR1 and CDR2 sequences are SGHTA and FQGTGA. The V end was cut by 5 bases, the J end by 3 bases, with 8 bases between. The CDR3 has 13 residues. The chain's CDR3 is CASSPGGYNEQFF. In nucleotides, the CDR3 is TGTGCCAGCAGCCCCGGGGGCTACAATGAGCAGTTCTTC.

This chain uses TRBV5-1 with TRBJ1-4; D may be TRBD1 (5 bases). The CDR3 loop spans 13 amino acids. The ends were cut back, 4 bases at V and 8 bases at J, with 12 bases in the middle. Germline V gene data show CDR1 as SGHRS and CDR2 as YFSETQ. The CDR3 region has the DNA TGCGCCAGCAGCCCGGGGGTAAGAGAAAAACTGTTTTTT. It translates to CASSPGVREKLFF. Variable domain in full (rest from reference TRBV5-1 and TRBJ1-4): KAGVTQTPRYLIKTRGQQVTLSCSPISGHRSVSWYQQTPGQGLQFLFEYFSETQRNKGNFPGRFSGRQFSNSRSEMNVSTLELGDSALYLCASSPGVREKLFFGSGTQLSVL.

This chain connects TRBV29-1 to TRBJ2-1, with a tentative D call TRBD2 (6 bases). The V end was cut by 1 base, the J end by 0 bases, with 19 bases between. The CDR3 runs 18 residues. Per germline, CDR1 SQVTM and CDR2 ANQGSEA. CDR3 sequence reads: CSVEGALGGTSSYNEQFF. CDR3 DNA sequence: TGCAGCGTTGAAGGCGCTCTCGGGGGTACAAGCTCCTACAATGAGCAGTTCTTC.

The chain carries TRBV27 and TRBJ1-2; 8 bases are shared with TRBD1. CDR3 length equals 15 residues. Germline values: CDR1 MNHEY, CDR2 SMNVEV (reference sequence). Trimming at V came to 4 bases and at J to 7 bases, leaving 11 bases not matched to a gene. CDR3 sequence reads: CASSSPGQAGGGYTF. CDR3 nucleotide sequence: TGTGCCAGCAGTTCCCCGGGACAGGCTGGAGGTGGCTACACCTTC.

This clone was seen a handful of times. The chain employs TRBV30 and TRBJ2-5; no reliable D call. The V gene's germline CDR1 is GTSNPN and CDR2 SVGIG (reference sequence). V gave up 0 bases and J gave up 4 bases, with 6 bases separating them. This CDR3 contains 12 residues. The DNA of the CDR3 is TGTGCCTGGAGTGTAGGCTCAGAGACCCAGTACTTC. Translating gives CAWSVGSETQYF.

This clone appeared once. V is TRBV28 and J is TRBJ1-2; 8 bases fit TRBD1. The junction had 16 bases not matched to a gene; V was cut back by 6 bases and J by 7 bases. The CDR3 spans 16 residues. Germline V lookup: CDR1 MDHEN, CDR2 SYDVKM. CDR3 DNA sequence: TGTGCCAGCAGCTACTTGGGGACAGGATCCGGTGTTGGCTACACCTTC. Protein sequence: CASSYLGTGSGVGYTF.

The gene calls are TRBV5-1 and TRBJ1-4, with D unclear. The CDR3 sequence is 18 residues long. V was cut by 0 bases and J by 3 bases, with 18 bases left in between. Germline-derived CDR1 and CDR2 are SGHRS and YFSETQ. This chain's CDR3 is CASSLDLGSRIPNEKLFF. The CDR3 DNA is TGCGCCAGCAGCTTGGATCTGGGCAGCAGAATACCTAATGAAAAACTGTTTTTT.

This clone occurred once. This chain links TRBV7-9 with TRBJ2-7; D might be TRBD2 (6 bases). Looked up from germline, CDR1 is SEHNR and CDR2 is FQNEAQ (reference sequence). Trimming cost V 3 bases and J 3 bases, with 12 bases left between them. The length of the CDR3 is 14 residues. This CDR3 reads CASSFGGINYEQYF. CDR3 DNA sequence: TGTGCCAGCAGCTTCGGCGGGATTAACTACGAGCAGTACTTC. Combining the CDR3 with reference TRBV7-9 and TRBJ2-7 gives the whole variable domain DTGVSQNPRHKITKRGQNVTFRCDPISEHNRLYWYRQTLGQGPEFLTYFQNEAQLEKSRLLSDRFSAERPKGSFSTLEIQRTEQGDSAMYLCASSFGGINYEQYFGPGTRLTVT.

This clone has a handful of counts. The V gene is TRBV2, the J gene TRBJ2-5; D may be TRBD1 or TRBD2 (5 bases each). This CDR3 is 15 amino acids long. The V end lost 3 bases, the J end lost 1 base, and 12 bases lay between the germline ends. From germline, CDR1 is SNHLY and CDR2 FYNNEI. The CDR3 loop is CASSDEGLVQETQYF. The CDR3 DNA reads as TGTGCCAGCAGTGACGAGGGGCTCGTCCAAGAGACCCAGTACTTC.

The chain couples TRBV18 to TRBJ2-3; 11 bases are a match to TRBD2. This CDR3 has 17 amino acids. J was trimmed by 2 bases and V by 2 bases; bases with no gene match: 6. Germline-derived CDR1 and CDR2 are KGHSH and LQKENI. The CDR3 loop is CASSPLPSGGTTDTQYF. The CDR3 DNA reads TGTGCCAGCTCACCATTACCTAGCGGGGGGACCACAGATACGCAGTATTTT.

This clone appeared a few times. The sample holds other DNA sequences that translate to the same CDR3. J is TRBJ1-1 and V is TRBV5-1, with D perhaps matching TRBD1 (5 bases). The CDR3 covers 13 residues. Trimming pared 6 bases from V and 4 bases from J, leaving 13 bases between. CDR1 is SGHRS, CDR2 YFSETQ, per germline. CDR3 in DNA: TGCGCCAGCAACCGACGGGGGTCCACTGAAGCTTTCTTT. Protein product: CASNRRGSTEAFF.

V is TRBV30 and J is TRBJ2-3, with 10 bases lining up with TRBD1. V lost 8 bases and J lost 2; bases outside the gene matches: 10. Germline CDR1 GTSNPN, CDR2 SVGIG (reference sequence). CDR3 length: 15 amino acids. CDR3 DNA sequence: TGTGCCCAAGACTTCGGGACAGGGGTCACAGATACGCAGTATTTT. Amino acid sequence: CAQDFGTGVTDTQYF.